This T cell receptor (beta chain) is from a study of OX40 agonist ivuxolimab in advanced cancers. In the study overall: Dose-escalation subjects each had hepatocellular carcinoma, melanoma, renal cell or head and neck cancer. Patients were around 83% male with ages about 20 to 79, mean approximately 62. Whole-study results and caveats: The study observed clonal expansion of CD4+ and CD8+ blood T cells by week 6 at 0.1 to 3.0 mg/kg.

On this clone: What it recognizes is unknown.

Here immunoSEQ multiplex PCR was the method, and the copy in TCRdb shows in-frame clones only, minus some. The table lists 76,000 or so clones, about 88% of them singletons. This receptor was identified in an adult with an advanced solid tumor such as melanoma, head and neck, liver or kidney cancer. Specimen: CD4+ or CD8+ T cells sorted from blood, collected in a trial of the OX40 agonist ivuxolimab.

The CDR3 nucleotides read TGTGCCAGTATGCCAAAATTGAACACTGAAGCTTTCTTT. Translated: CASMPKLNTEAFF. The chain links TRBV19 to TRBJ1-1; D call uncertain. CDR3 size: 13 residues. Per germline, CDR1 LNHDA and CDR2 SQIVND (reference sequence). Trimming took off 7 bases at V and 0 bases at J, with 9 bases between the two ends.